These 20 T cell receptor beta chains were sequenced from one sample in a study of shared clonotypes between healthy human individuals. Libraries were prepared by immunoSEQ multiplex PCR; TCRdb keeps only in-frame clonotypes and omits some of them. The table includes 1.4 million to 1.5 million clones, roughly 96% detected once. Material for sequencing was naive CD4+ T cells sorted from blood. This sample's subset: CD45RA+ positively selected. These receptors came from a man aged 25-40 years in good health.

CDR3 bases: TGCAGCGCGAGGGACAGCATCAGGGCGAAGGTAGCTTTCTTT. It translates to CSARDSIRAKVAFF. The V gene is TRBV29-1, the J gene TRBJ1-1, with 7 positions matching TRBD1. Germline V gene lookup returns CDR1 SQVTM and CDR2 ANQGSEA. This CDR3 region has 14 residues. V lost 7 bases and J lost 10; bases outside the gene matches: 18.

This chain links TRBV18 with TRBJ2-1, with 16 nucleotides matching TRBD2. Looked up from germline, CDR1 is KGHSH and CDR2 is LQKENI. The CDR3 has 19 amino acids. The J segment lost 3 bases and the V segment lost 4 bases, leaving 9 bases of the junction unmatched. The CDR3 nucleotides read TGTGCCAGCTCACGCCCCGGGACTAGCGGGAGGGCCGTCTACAATGAGCAGTTCTTC. Residues: CASSRPGTSGRAVYNEQFF.

As regards this clone: Other DNA sequences within the sample encode an identical CDR3. This rearrangement joins TRBV7-3 to TRBJ2-3; D might be TRBD1 or TRBD2, each matching 5 bases. CDR3 size: 14 residues. Germline CDR1 reads SGHTA; CDR2 reads FQGTGA. Trimming removed 3 bases from V and 0 bases from J, with 7 bases in between. The CDR3 reads CASSLGPSTDTQYF. The CDR3 DNA reads TGTGCCAGCAGCTTGGGACCTAGCACAGATACGCAGTATTTT.

The chain has TRBV6-6 and TRBJ2-5; 10 bases line up with TRBD2. Per the germline V gene, CDR1 is MNHNY and CDR2 is SVGAGI (reference sequence). After removal of 5 bases from V and 5 bases from J, the junction contained 8 bases not matched to a gene. The CDR3 is 15 amino acids. This CDR3 is CASSISGRAGETQYF. The CDR3 bases are TGTGCCAGCAGTATAAGCGGGAGGGCCGGGGAGACCCAGTACTTC.

The V gene is TRBV27, the J gene TRBJ2-3; a possible D gene is TRBD1 (6 bases). There are 17 residues in the CDR3. From germline, CDR1 is MNHEY and CDR2 SMNVEV (reference sequence). V was pared by 3 bases and J by 3 bases, with 19 bases between. The chain's CDR3 is CASSFSHRQGRTDTQYF. DNA for the CDR3: TGTGCCAGCAGTTTTAGTCACCGGCAGGGGAGAACAGATACGCAGTATTTT.

V usage is TRBV11-2 and J usage is TRBJ2-2; 8 bases align to TRBD1. J lost 6 bases, V lost 2 bases, and 2 bases had no gene match. CDR3 length equals 14 residues. CDR1 and CDR2 from the germline V gene are SGHAT and FQNNGV. The CDR3 loop is CASSLNRGSGELFF. As DNA, the CDR3 is TGTGCCAGCAGCTTAAACAGGGGGTCCGGGGAGCTGTTTTTT.

The chain carries TRBV28 and TRBJ2-7; unclear D gene. Per germline, CDR1 MDHEN and CDR2 SYDVKM. Between the trimmed V and J ends, which lost 5 bases and 2 bases, there was a span of 10 bases. The CDR3 spans 13 residues. CDR3 amino acids: CASSADGAYEQYF. The CDR3 coding sequence is TGTGCCAGCAGTGCCGACGGAGCCTACGAGCAGTACTTC.

As to this clone: One junction end disagrees with the germline gene, perhaps due to a read error. Other nucleotide sequences from this sample produce the same CDR3. The chain recombines TRBV18 with TRBJ2-2; D is unresolved. Germline CDR1 and CDR2: KGHSH and LQKENI. The CDR3 runs to 15 residues. DNA of the CDR3: TGTGCCAGCTCCCCACGACAAGCGAACACCGGGGAGCTGTTTTTT. Amino acid sequence: CASSPRQANTGELFF.

The rearrangement uses TRBV5-4 and TRBJ1-4, with 7 nucleotides matching TRBD1. V trimming: 0 bases; J trimming: 6 bases; junction bases outside the gene matches: 11. Germline V CDR1 and CDR2: SGHNT, YYREEE (reference sequence). This CDR3 has 17 amino acids. The CDR3 loop reads CASSLGGGPVRDEKLFF. The CDR3 nucleotides read TGTGCCAGCAGCTTGGGAGGGGGCCCAGTCCGGGATGAAAAACTGTTTTTT. The whole variable domain, filled in from reference TRBV5-4 and TRBJ1-4, reads ETGVTQSPTHLIKTRGQQVTLRCSSQSGHNTVSWYQQALGQGPQFIFQYYREEENGRGNFPPRFSGLQFPNYSSELNVNALELDDSALYLCASSLGGGPVRDEKLFFGSGTQLSVL.

The V call is TRBV7-2, the J call TRBJ2-7; the D is unclear. The germline V and J ends were trimmed by 1 base and 7 bases, with 11 bases remaining between them. From germline, CDR1 is SGHTA and CDR2 FQGNSA. The CDR3 runs 13 residues. Here the CDR3 reads CASSLGGIGEQYF. DNA of the CDR3: TGTGCCAGCAGCTTAGGCGGAATTGGGGAGCAGTACTTC.

The chain has TRBV28 and TRBJ2-7; TRBD2 is a possible D gene (6 bases). Trimming cost V 5 bases and J 1 base, with 15 bases left between them. Germline V gene lookup returns CDR1 MDHEN and CDR2 SYDVKM. The CDR3 length is 15 residues. CDR3 sequence: CASSPGTALSYEQYF. CDR3 in DNA: TGTGCCAGCAGTCCCGGGACTGCTCTTTCCTACGAGCAGTACTTC.

V gene TRBV14 combines with J gene TRBJ1-3; D unclear. CDR1 and CDR2 from the germline V gene are SGHDN and FVKESK. Trimming stripped 0 bases from V and 0 bases from J, with 12 bases between. There are 17 residues in the CDR3. CDR3 sequence (DNA): TGTGCCAGCAGCCAAGAAGAACCTGTGATCTCTGGAAACACCATATATTTT. As protein: CASSQEEPVISGNTIYF.

The rearrangement joins TRBV10-2 to TRBJ2-1; D is perhaps TRBD2 (6 bases). In germline, CDR1 is WSHSY, CDR2 SAAADI. The CDR3 loop spans 13 amino acids. Trimming removed 6 bases at V and 10 bases at J, with 16 bases between. The CDR3 DNA sequence: TGCGCCAGCAGGCTAGCGAATGCCCAGGAGCAGTTCTTC. Its protein is CASRLANAQEQFF.

The chain joins TRBV10-3 to TRBJ2-7; D might be TRBD2 (5 bases). The V and J ends lost 4 bases and 4 bases respectively, with 20 bases between them. Germline-derived CDR1 and CDR2 are ENHRY and SYGVKD. This CDR3 is 16 amino acids long. CDR3 coding DNA: TGTGCCATCAGTGCTTTATCGAGTGGGAGTACGTACGAGCAGTACTTC. This codes for CAISALSSGSTYEQYF.

The rearrangement joins TRBV28 to TRBJ1-3; the match to TRBD1 covers 7 bases. Germline CDR1 reads MDHEN; CDR2 reads SYDVKM. With V trimmed by 4 bases and J by 4 bases, 10 bases remained unmatched. The CDR3 contains 16 residues. The CDR3 protein is CASSSGGRGFGNTIYF. The CDR3 bases are TGTGCCAGCAGTTCCGGGGGCAGGGGGTTCGGAAACACCATATATTTT.

The gene calls are TRBV7-2 and TRBJ2-3, with D maybe TRBD2 (7 bases). The CDR3 consists of 16 residues. Trimming pared 0 bases from V and 6 bases from J, leaving 16 bases between. Per germline, CDR1 SGHTA and CDR2 FQGNSA. In DNA form, the CDR3 reads TGTGCCAGCAGCTTAGCCCGAGGGGGGGGTTCGGATACGCAGTATTTT. Its translation is CASSLARGGGSDTQYF. Filled out from reference TRBV7-2 and TRBJ2-3, the complete variable domain reads GAGVSQSPSNKVTEKGKDVELRCDPISGHTALYWYRQSLGQGLEFLIYFQGNSAPDKSGLPSDRFSAERTGGSVSTLTIQRTQQEDSAVYLCASSLARGGGSDTQYFGPGTRLTVL.

This rearrangement joins TRBV11-3 to TRBJ2-2; D is uncertain. Trimming took off 2 bases at V and 8 bases at J, with 9 bases between the two ends. Germline-derived CDR1 and CDR2 are SGHNT and YENEEA. There are 13 residues in the CDR3. The CDR3 sequence is CASSLRIAGELFF. The CDR3 region has the DNA TGTGCCAGCAGCTTACGAATAGCTGGGGAGCTGTTTTTT. Full variable domain (missing parts from reference TRBV11-3 and TRBJ2-2): EAGVVQSPRYKIIEKKQPVAFWCNPISGHNTLYWYLQNLGQGPELLIRYENEEAVDDSQLPKDRFSAERLKGVDSTLKIQPAELGDSAVYLCASSLRIAGELFFGEGSRLTVL.

This chain links TRBV11-2 with TRBJ2-1, with TRBD2 identical over 12 bases. With V trimmed by 4 bases and J by 1 base, 5 bases remained unmatched. Germline loops: CDR1 SGHAT, CDR2 FQNNGV. CDR3 length: 17 amino acids. The CDR3 DNA follows: TGTGCCAGCAGCTCCACTCTAGCGGGAGGGTCCTACAATGAGCAGTTCTTC. It specifies CASSSTLAGGSYNEQFF. Full variable domain (remainder filled in from reference TRBV11-2 and TRBJ2-1): EAGVAQSPRYKIIEKRQSVAFWCNPISGHATLYWYQQILGQGPKLLIQFQNNGVVDDSQLPKDRFSAERLKGVDSTLKIQPAKLEDSAVYLCASSSTLAGGSYNEQFFGPGTRLTVL.

The count of this clone is one. The same CDR3 can be traced to other DNA sequences in this sample. The rearrangement uses TRBV6-5 and TRBJ2-5; no firm D call. In germline, CDR1 is MNHEY, CDR2 SVGAGI. The CDR3 length is 13 residues. V was pared by 2 bases and J by 5 bases, with 9 bases between. This CDR3 reads CASSYVRRETQYF. For the CDR3, the DNA is TGTGCCAGCAGTTACGTAAGAAGGGAGACCCAGTACTTC.

The chain's CDR3 is CASSPKRDNEKLFF. The CDR3 DNA reads as TGTGCCAGCTCACCGAAAAGGGACAATGAAAAACTGTTTTTT. The chain is built from TRBV18 and TRBJ1-4, with TRBD1 as a possible D gene (5 bases). CDR3 length equals 14 residues. Trimming pared 3 bases from V and 5 bases from J, leaving 10 bases between. CDR1 and CDR2 from the germline V gene are KGHSH and LQKENI. Full variable domain (rest looked up from reference TRBV18 and TRBJ1-4): NAGVMQNPRHLVRRRGQEARLRCSPMKGHSHVYWYRQLPEEGLKFMVYLQKENIIDESGMPKERFSAEFPKEGPSILRIQQVVRGDSAAYFCASSPKRDNEKLFFGSGTQLSVL.